The clone carrying this TCR beta chain is identified as medium-sized (0.01 to 0.1%) from frequency. The sequenced fragment ends 3 residues before the CDR3 boundary, so the rest is inferred from the germline J gene. Average input was roughly 1,200 ng genomic DNA for immunoSEQ TCR beta CDR3 amplification. Some clones are missing from TCRdb's copy, which holds only in-frame ones; the method was immunoSEQ multiplex PCR. The sample has 13,000 or so clones; the top ten hold 10%. The CDR3 consists of 10 residues. CDR1 and CDR2 (germline): SNHLY, FYNNEI. The V and J ends lost 6 bases and 5 bases respectively, with 4 bases between them. This sample was taken from a study of T cells in women clearing cervical HPV infection. Study-level background: For cases, blood was sampled a median about 160 days after lesion detection, interquartile range about 90 to 210 days.

The specimen sequenced was blood buffy coat. The sequence was collected from a woman aged 18 to 75 with a cervical HPV16 infection that either progressed to CIN3+ or cleared (not recorded which). The V and J genes are TRBV2 and TRBJ1-2; D gene uncertain. The CDR3 here is CASSVYGYTF. Incomplete CDR3 DNA: TGTGCCAGCAGCGTTTATGGC.